This entry concerns a single T cell receptor beta chain. The antigen remains unidentified. Autoimmune disease history or systemic immunosuppression led to patients being barred. The CDR3 loop spans 15 amino acids. From germline, CDR1 is SGHTA and CDR2 FQGNSA. V was trimmed by 5 bases and J by 0 bases, leaving 10 bases between them. Sequencing used immunoSEQ multiplex PCR; TCRdb keeps in-frame clones, though not all of them. This sample yields 57,000 or so clones, of which roughly nine tenths are seen a single time; 13% to 15% belongs to the top ten. This entry is derived from a study of OX40 agonist ivuxolimab in advanced cancers. Study-level background: Mean age about 60 years, range about 20 to 79; 82.7% male. Under the entry rules, prior anti-PD-1, anti-PD-L1 or anti-CTLA-4 therapy was allowed, and more than 35% had some.

General study results and limits: Doses of 0.1 to 3.0 mg/kg were accompanied by clonal expansion of CD4+ and CD8+ blood T cells by week 6.

The genes are TRBV7-2 and TRBJ1-4; tentatively, D is TRBD1 (6 bases). The TCR comes from an adult with an advanced solid tumor such as melanoma, head and neck, liver or kidney cancer. Sequenced material: CD4+ or CD8+ T cells sorted from blood, taken in a trial of the OX40 agonist ivuxolimab. The CDR3 here is CASSPEGATNEKLFF. Written as DNA, the CDR3 is TGTGCCAGCAGCCCTGAGGGGGCAACTAATGAAAAACTGTTTTTT.